The 22 T cell receptor beta chains below all came from one sample that was sequenced in a study of blood T cell repertoires in COVID-19. Assay: immunoSEQ multiplex PCR; the TCRdb copy retains only in-frame clones and omits some. The sample gives approximately 210,000 clones, around 81% of which show up once; about 8.9% is in the top ten. Input material: PBMCs or T cells enriched from blood (not recorded which). All receptors come from a woman aged 50 to 60 with acute COVID-19.

DNA for the CDR3: TGTGCCAGTCATCCCTCGGCGGAAATTGAAGCTTTCTTT. Its protein is CASHPSAEIEAFF. The chain has TRBV19 and TRBJ1-1; D uncertain. The length of the CDR3 is 13 residues. V lost 8 bases to trimming and J lost 7 bases, with 17 bases between them. CDR1 LNHDA and CDR2 SQIVND come from the germline V gene (reference sequence).

This clone was seen repeatedly, ten times or more. This CDR3 is CASSKSPQAGGETQYF. CDR3 bases: TGTGCCAGCAGTAAATCCCCCCAGGCGGGCGGAGAGACCCAGTACTTC. V gene TRBV6-2 or TRBV6-3 combines with J gene TRBJ2-5, with D possibly TRBD2 on 5 matching bases. The V and J ends lost 5 bases and 4 bases respectively, with 20 bases between them. Germline V lookup: CDR1 MNHEY, CDR2 SVGEGT. CDR3 length: 16 amino acids.

V usage is TRBV27 and J usage is TRBJ2-7; the D gene is possibly TRBD1 (5 bases). Trimming shortened V by 3 bases and J by 5 bases, and 8 bases separated the two germline ends. The CDR3 totals 12 residues. Per germline, CDR1 MNHEY and CDR2 SMNVEV (reference sequence). Here the CDR3 DNA reads TGTGCCAGCAGTTTTCAGGGCCACGAGCAGTACTTC. Translating it yields CASSFQGHEQYF.

The J gene is TRBJ2-7, the V gene TRBV10-1, with 12 bases lining up with TRBD1. This CDR3 comprises 15 residues. The germline gives CDR1 WNHNN, CDR2 SYGVQD (reference sequence). Losses at the gene ends were 6 bases for V and 6 bases for J; bases not matched to a gene: 9. This CDR3 is CASSSTGTGGCEQYF. CDR3 DNA sequence: TGCGCCAGCAGCAGCACCGGGACAGGGGGCTGCGAGCAGTACTTC.

Here the CDR3 reads CATSALMTGQNTGELFF. CDR3 in DNA: TGTGCCACCAGTGCTCTTATGACAGGGCAGAACACCGGGGAGCTGTTTTTT. This chain joins TRBV24-1 and TRBJ2-2, with TRBD1 matching over 7 bases. The CDR3 sequence is 17 residues long. Germline CDR1 is KGHDR and CDR2 is SFDVKD. V lost 5 bases to trimming and J lost 1 base; unmatched junction nucleotides: 9.

This clone was seen just once. The V and J genes are TRBV18 and TRBJ2-7; TRBD2 matches at 10 bases. With 5 bases clipped from V and 0 bases from J, the junction kept 7 bases outside the gene matches. CDR1 and CDR2 (germline): KGHSH, LQKENI. The CDR3 length is 16 residues. The CDR3 here is CASSLTSGIHSYEQYF. In DNA form, the CDR3 reads TGTGCCAGCTCATTAACTAGCGGGATACACTCCTACGAGCAGTACTTC.

This chain joins TRBV11-2 and TRBJ1-5, with 8 bases aligning to TRBD1. V was clipped by 7 bases and J by 8 bases; unmatched bases: 4. Germline CDR1 reads SGHAT; CDR2 reads FQNNGV. The CDR3 totals 12 residues. As DNA, the CDR3 is TGTGCCAGCACCCAGGGGGCGGAGCCCCAGCATTTT. This sequence encodes CASTQGAEPQHF.

V gene TRBV20-1 combines with J gene TRBJ2-1, with 11 bases lining up with TRBD2. J gave up 5 bases and V 6 bases, and 6 bases lay outside the gene matches. CDR3 size: 14 residues. CDR1 and CDR2 (germline): DFQATT, SNEGSKA (reference sequence). CDR3 residues: CSASSGGVNNEQFF. CDR3 bases: TGCAGTGCCAGTAGCGGGGGGGTAAACAATGAGCAGTTCTTC.

This chain connects TRBV19 to TRBJ1-4; tentative D call: TRBD1 (6 bases). With 6 bases removed from V and 0 bases from J, the gap between germline ends came to 11 bases. This CDR3 comprises 15 residues. Germline CDR1 reads LNHDA; CDR2 reads SQIVND (reference sequence). The CDR3, as DNA: TGTGCCAGTAGGGAACAGGGCACAACTAATGAAAAACTGTTTTTT. It codes for CASREQGTTNEKLFF.

This clone was detected a few times. V is TRBV9 and J is TRBJ1-1; the D gene is possibly TRBD1 (6 bases). The germline V and J ends were trimmed by 0 bases and 2 bases, with 14 bases remaining between them. This CDR3 has 16 amino acids. CDR1 SGDLS and CDR2 YYNGEE come from the germline V gene. CDR3 in DNA: TGTGCCAGCAGCGTAGAGGGACACTGGGTTAACACTGAAGCTTTCTTT. This gives the protein CASSVEGHWVNTEAFF. The complete variable domain, with remaining parts taken from reference TRBV9 and TRBJ1-1, reads DSGVTQTPKHLITATGQRVTLRCSPRSGDLSVYWYQQSLDQGLQFLIQYYNGEERAKGNILERFSAQQFPDLHSELNLSSLELGDSALYFCASSVEGHWVNTEAFFGQGTRLTVV.

The J gene is TRBJ2-3, the V gene TRBV3-1 (or the pseudogene TRBV3-2); weak D call: TRBD2 (5 bases). The CDR3 is made up of 16 amino acids. V was cut by 2 bases and J by 0 bases, with 12 bases left in between. In germline, CDR1 is LGHDT, CDR2 YNNKEL (reference sequence). The CDR3 sequence is CASSQFAGPSTDTQYF. The CDR3 bases are TGTGCCAGCAGCCAATTCGCGGGTCCGAGCACAGATACGCAGTATTTT.

The chain recombines TRBV7-2 with TRBJ2-7; TRBD1 matches 9 bases. Losses at the gene ends were 2 bases for V and 5 bases for J; bases not matched to a gene: 4. Germline V lookup: CDR1 SGHTA, CDR2 FQGNSA. The CDR3 has 14 residues. CDR3 DNA sequence: TGTGCCAGCAGCTTACCACAGGGGGCGGACGAGCAGTACTTC. Amino acid sequence: CASSLPQGADEQYF. The full variable domain, with the rest looked up from reference TRBV7-2 and TRBJ2-7, is GAGVSQSPSNKVTEKGKDVELRCDPISGHTALYWYRQSLGQGLEFLIYFQGNSAPDKSGLPSDRFSAERTGGSVSTLTIQRTQQEDSAVYLCASSLPQGADEQYFGPGTRLTVT.

The J gene is TRBJ1-5, the V gene TRBV28; D might be TRBD1 (5 bases). The CDR3 loop spans 14 amino acids. CDR1 MDHEN and CDR2 SYDVKM come from the germline V gene. The V gene lost 3 bases and the J gene lost 6 bases, with 12 bases spanning the gap. Here the CDR3 reads CASSLKGRGQPQHF. In DNA, the CDR3 is TGTGCCAGCAGTTTGAAAGGGAGGGGTCAGCCCCAGCATTTT.

This clone was seen just once. The chain joins TRBV19 to TRBJ2-5, with D perhaps TRBD2 (6 bases). V dropped 3 bases and J dropped 3 bases, with 14 bases sitting between them. This CDR3 is built from 15 residues. Germline V gene sequence: CDR1 LNHDA, CDR2 SQIVND (reference sequence). CDR3 DNA sequence: TGTGCCAGTAGTATTAGTGGCGGGAAGGAAGAGACCCAGTACTTC. The encoded protein is CASSISGGKEETQYF.

CDR3 amino acids: CASKQRTEPYEQYF. The CDR3 DNA sequence: TGTGCCAGTAAGCAAAGGACAGAGCCCTACGAGCAGTACTTC. V and J are TRBV19 and TRBJ2-7, with D maybe TRBD1 (6 bases). Germline V gene lookup returns CDR1 LNHDA and CDR2 SQIVND (reference sequence). V was clipped by 7 bases and J by 2 bases, with 15 bases between them. This CDR3 has 14 amino acids.

This rearrangement joins TRBV5-1 to TRBJ2-3; D is possibly TRBD2 (5 bases). V dropped 1 base and J dropped 3 bases, with 9 bases sitting between them. Germline values: CDR1 SGHRS, CDR2 YFSETQ. The CDR3 is 14 amino acids. The CDR3 loop reads CASSLTGMTDTQYF. The CDR3 nucleotides read TGCGCCAGCAGCTTGACGGGAATGACAGATACGCAGTATTTT.

About this clone itself: This sample includes further DNA sequences coding for the same CDR3. This rearrangement joins TRBV2 to TRBJ2-3; possibly TRBD1 for D (6 bases). In germline, CDR1 is SNHLY, CDR2 FYNNEI. The CDR3 sequence is 12 residues long. V gave up 8 bases and J gave up 2 bases, with 8 bases separating them. This CDR3 reads CASRDNTDTQYF. CDR3 in DNA: TGTGCCAGCCGGGACAACACAGATACGCAGTATTTT. The full variable domain, its missing parts supplied by reference TRBV2 and TRBJ2-3, is EPEVTQTPSHQVTQMGQEVILRCVPISNHLYFYWYRQILGQKVEFLVSFYNNEISEKSEIFDDQFSVERPDGSNFTLKIRSTKLEDSAMYFCASRDNTDTQYFGPGTRLTVL.

The chain carries TRBV19 and TRBJ1-2, with 7 positions matching TRBD1. CDR3 length: 14 amino acids. Germline assignment: CDR1 LNHDA and CDR2 SQIVND (reference sequence). J was trimmed by 7 bases and V by 9 bases; bases with no gene match: 14. CDR3 sequence (DNA): TGTGCCAGCGACCTCGACCACAGGGGTAGTGGCTACACCTTC. As protein: CASDLDHRGSGYTF.

The chain has TRBV5-8 and TRBJ2-2; TRBD1 aligns across 9 bases. Germline lookup yields CDR1 SGHTS and CDR2 YDEGEE. After removal of 4 bases from V and 4 bases from J, the junction contained 5 bases not matched to a gene. The CDR3 contains 15 residues. This chain's CDR3 is CASSTGTGITGELFF. DNA for the CDR3: TGTGCCAGCAGCACGGGGACAGGGATCACCGGGGAGCTGTTTTTT.

In this sample, this clone turned up once. V and J are TRBV28 and TRBJ2-7; possible D gene TRBD2, 5 bases. Between the trimmed V and J ends, which lost 6 bases and 0 bases, there was a span of 15 bases. Germline lookup yields CDR1 MDHEN and CDR2 SYDVKM. The CDR3 is 15 amino acids. The CDR3 DNA sequence: TGTGCCAGCAGACCAGGACGGAGGAGCTCCTACGAGCAGTACTTC. Its translation: CASRPGRRSSYEQYF. The variable domain in full, with the rest retrieved from reference TRBV28 and TRBJ2-7, is DVKVTQSSRYLVKRTGEKVFLECVQDMDHENMFWYRQDPGLGLRLIYFSYDVKMKEKGDIPEGYSVSREKKERFSLILESASTNQTSMYLCASRPGRRSSYEQYFGPGTRLTVT.

The V call is TRBV28, the J call TRBJ2-7, with D perhaps TRBD2 (6 bases). Germline CDR1 reads MDHEN; CDR2 reads SYDVKM. V gave up 6 bases and J gave up 0 bases, with 15 bases separating them. The CDR3 is 15 amino acids. CDR3 coding DNA: TGTGCCAGCAGGCCGGACTACTTGATCTCCTACGAGCAGTACTTC. Its translation is CASRPDYLISYEQYF.

CDR3 coding DNA: TGCAGTGCTAGTACTTCGCGGGGATACAATGAGCAGTTCTTC. This sequence encodes CSASTSRGYNEQFF. The rearrangement links TRBV20-1 to TRBJ2-1; tentatively, D is TRBD2 (6 bases). Trimming pared 3 bases from V and 4 bases from J, leaving 13 bases between. The length of the CDR3 is 14 residues. CDR1 is DFQATT and CDR2 is SNEGSKA in the germline V gene (reference sequence).